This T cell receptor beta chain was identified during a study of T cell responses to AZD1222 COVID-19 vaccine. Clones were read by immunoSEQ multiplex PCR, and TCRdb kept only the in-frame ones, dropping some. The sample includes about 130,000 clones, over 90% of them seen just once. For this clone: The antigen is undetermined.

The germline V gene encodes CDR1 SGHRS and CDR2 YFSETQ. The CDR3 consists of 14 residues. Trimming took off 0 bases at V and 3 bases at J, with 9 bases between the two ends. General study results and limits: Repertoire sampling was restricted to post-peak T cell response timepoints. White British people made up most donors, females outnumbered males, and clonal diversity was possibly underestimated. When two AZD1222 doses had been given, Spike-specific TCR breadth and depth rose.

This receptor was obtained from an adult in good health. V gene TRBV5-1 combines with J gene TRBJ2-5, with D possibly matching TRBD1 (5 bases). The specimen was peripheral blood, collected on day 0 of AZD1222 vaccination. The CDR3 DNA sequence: TGCGCCAGCAGCTTGGCCGTAGGGGAAGAGACCCAGTACTTC. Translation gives CASSLAVGEETQYF.